The 19 T cell receptor beta chains listed next were all sequenced from one sample in a study of tumor-infiltrating lymphocytes in primary liver carcinoma (dated by TCRdb to the late 2010s). The listed sequencing device is Illumina HiSeq 2500. A constant-region primer and ProtoScript II reverse transcriptase were used to reverse-transcribe TCRbeta-specific cDNA from approximately 450 ng total RNA. TCRbeta libraries were built with three nested multiplex PCR rounds, a slightly modified ARM-PCR procedure. Each of the first two PCR rounds ran for approximately 10 cycles using multiplex TRBV1-TRBV30 forward primers together with a Cbeta reverse primer. The public reads were reprocessed in TCRdb via fastp at Q25 and MiXCR, keeping in-frame beta chains. Every CDR3 protein is listed once, alongside the most common genes and DNA of its rows. For this sample the table gives some 50,000 distinct CDR3 sequences, of which about two thirds were detected only once. The ten largest make up just under 30% of the sample.

Total RNA and DNA were co-extracted without cell sorting from approximately 20-30 mg of bulk tissue using the AllPrep DNA/RNA mini kit. Sequencing was carried out using liver tumor tissue from sampling region 5. Reading the label with the study, this specimen's cell subset or site is: tumor region T5, tumor centre. The source is a man between 40 and 49 years old with primary liver carcinoma and hepatitis B virus infection.

This clonotype came up a few times. This sequence may be a read error, since a much larger clone differs from it by one base. This chain links TRBV7-9 with TRBJ1-1; D not resolved. V lost 3 bases to trimming and J lost 9 bases, with 26 bases between them. This CDR3 is 17 amino acids long. Germline CDR1 SEHNR, CDR2 FQNEAQ (reference sequence). The CDR3 DNA follows: TGTGCCAGCAGCTTCCCATCCACGATGGGGATAGGAGCCCAAGCTTTCTTT. Translated: CASSFPSTMGIGAQAFF.

This clonotype ranks as medium-sized (0.01 to 0.1%). The chain carries TRBV6-5 and TRBJ2-1; 7 bases are a match to TRBD2. The J segment lost 8 bases and the V segment lost 3 bases, leaving 13 bases of the junction unmatched. The germline CDR1 and CDR2 sequences are MNHEY and SVGAGI. The CDR3 totals 16 residues. In nucleotides, the CDR3 is TGTGCCAGCAGTTATAGCGGCGGTCTAGCGGCATATGAGCAGTTCTTC. Amino acids: CASSYSGGLAAYEQFF.

With regard to this clonotype: No conserved phenylalanine or tryptophan is present at the end of the CDR3, so a read error is the likely explanation. The chain uses TRBV11-2 and TRBJ2-5; TRBD1 is a possible D gene (6 bases). The CDR3 is 17 residues long. With 3 bases removed from V and 4 bases from J, the gap between germline ends came to 21 bases. Germline values: CDR1 SGHAT, CDR2 FQNNGV. The CDR3 bases are TGTGCCAGCAGCTTGGATCAACAGGGCCTGGGTCTAGAGACCCAGTACTAC. This sequence encodes CASSLDQQGLGLETQYY.

A note on this clonotype: A much larger clone is a single base away; this may be a read error. The chain has TRBV30 and TRBJ2-1; D call uncertain. V lost 0 bases to trimming and J lost 2 bases, with 2 bases between them. Germline V lookup: CDR1 GTSNPN, CDR2 SVGIG (reference sequence). There are 12 residues in the CDR3. CDR3 amino acids: CAWSVTYNEQFF. CDR3 nucleotide sequence: TGTGCCTGGAGTGTGACCTACAATGAGCAGTTCTTC.

Details on this clonotype: A much larger clone differs from this one at a single base, so this may be a read error. V usage is TRBV5-1 and J usage is TRBJ2-3; D remains unclear. The ends were cut back, 6 bases at V and 0 bases at J, with 5 bases in the middle. There are 12 residues in the CDR3. Germline loops: CDR1 SGHRS, CDR2 YFSETQ. DNA of the CDR3: TGCGCCAGCAACTCCAGCACAGATACGCAGTATTTT. Its translation is CASNSSTDTQYF.

As for this clonotype: A junction boundary mismatches the germline segment, possibly from a read error. The CDR3, as DNA: TGCGCCTGCAGTGGACAGGTTAGCACAGATACGCAGTATTTT. It encodes CACSGQVSTDTQYF. J is TRBJ2-3 and V is TRBV6-5; TRBD1 aligns across 7 bases. The CDR3 length is 14 residues. Germline V gene sequence: CDR1 MNHEY, CDR2 SVGAGI.

Remarks on this clonotype: A much larger clone lies one base from this, so it may be a read error. The gene calls are TRBV9 and TRBJ2-7; either TRBD1 or TRBD2 may supply D (5 bases each). Germline CDR1 SGDLS, CDR2 YYNGEE. Trimming removed 0 bases from V and 5 bases from J, with 12 bases in between. This CDR3 has 14 amino acids. CDR3 sequence: CASSVGGIMDEQYF. CDR3 nucleotides: TGTGCCAGCAGCGTAGGGGGGATCATGGACGAGCAGTACTTC.

A few counts support this clonotype. This sequence may be a read error, since a much larger clone differs from it by one base. This chain uses TRBV5-4 with TRBJ2-2, with 10 positions matching TRBD2. From germline, CDR1 is SGHNT and CDR2 YYREEE (reference sequence). CDR3 length equals 16 residues. The CDR3 DNA is TGTGCCAGCAGCTTGCGTCGTACTAGCGGGACCGGGGAGCCGTTTTTT. Encoded protein: CASSLRRTSGTGEPFF. The full variable domain, rest sourced from reference TRBV5-4 and TRBJ2-2, is ETGVTQSPTHLIKTRGQQVTLRCSSQSGHNTVSWYQQALGQGPQFIFQYYREEENGRGNFPPRFSGLQFPNYSSELNVNALELDDSALYLCASSLRRTSGTGEPFFGEGSRLTVL.

This clonotype came up once. Mismatch with germline at one junction end may stem from a read error. The chain is built from TRBV7-9 and TRBJ2-5; D may be TRBD1 or TRBD2 (5 bases each). Germline V lookup: CDR1 SEHNR, CDR2 FQNEAQ (reference sequence). This CDR3 spans 15 amino acids. The CDR3 protein is CTSSYPPGAEGTQYF. In nucleotides, the CDR3 is TGTACCAGCAGCTACCCTCCCGGGGCCGAGGGGACCCAGTACTTC.

On this clonotype itself: With a much larger clone just one base away, this may be a read error. This rearrangement joins TRBV7-3 to TRBJ2-1; the match to TRBD1 covers 9 bases. This CDR3 contains 14 residues. The germline V gene has CDR1 SGHTA and CDR2 FQGTGA. The CDR3 region is CVSSLGQGWHEQFF. CDR3 sequence (DNA): TGTGTCAGCAGCCTGGGACAGGGATGGCATGAGCAGTTCTTC.

About this clonotype: Germline is not matched at one junction end, which may reflect a read error. This sequence joins TRBV11-2 and TRBJ2-5; D not certain. This CDR3 comprises 15 residues. Germline assignment: CDR1 SGHAT and CDR2 FQNNGV. The CDR3 here is CASSPLTNYQEAQYF. The DNA of the CDR3 is TGTGCCAGCAGCCCCTTAACCAACTACCAAGAGGCCCAGTACTTC. The whole variable domain, remainder taken from reference TRBV11-2 and TRBJ2-5, is EAGVAQSPRYKIIEKRQSVAFWCNPISGHATLYWYQQILGQGPKLLIQFQNNGVVDDSQLPKDRFSAERLKGVDSTLKIQPAKLEDSAVYLCASSPLTNYQEAQYFGPGTRLLVL.

As for this clonotype: The junction differs from germline at one of its ends, possibly a read error. The CDR3 is CASSVEIGTGTYGQYF. CDR3 DNA sequence: TGTGCCAGCAGTGTAGAGATCGGGACAGGGACCTACGGGCAGTACTTC. V gene TRBV6-1 combines with J gene TRBJ2-7; 9 bases are a match to TRBD1. From germline, CDR1 is MNHNS and CDR2 SASEGT. CDR3 length equals 16 residues.

Comments on this clonotype: Germline and junction disagree at one end, which may indicate a read error. DNA of the CDR3: TGCGCCAGCAGTGAGTCCCTCGACGGATTCCAAGGGACCGAGTACTTC. Protein product: CASSESLDGFQGTEYF. The rearrangement joins TRBV10-1 to TRBJ2-5; D tentatively fits TRBD1 or TRBD2 (5 bases each). Germline CDR1 and CDR2: WNHNN and SYGVQD (reference sequence). There are 16 residues in the CDR3.

This sequence joins TRBV24-1 and TRBJ2-5; D perhaps matches TRBD1 (6 bases). The CDR3 has 15 amino acids. V shed 7 bases and J shed 4 bases, with 18 bases lying between them. The V gene's germline CDR1 is KGHDR and CDR2 SFDVKD. CDR3 region: CATSRIGEGGETQYF. CDR3 DNA: TGTGCCACCAGCAGAATAGGGGAAGGGGGAGAGACCCAGTACTTC.

This clonotype was counted a single time. Given the absence of the conserved phenylalanine or tryptophan at the CDR3 end, a read error is likely. The limits of the CDR3 on the DNA are not certain, so only TCRdb's listed CDR3 is given. The chain links TRBV29-1 to TRBJ2-7. CDR1 SQVTM and CDR2 ANQGSEA come from the germline V gene. The CDR3 has 12 residues if both end residues are counted. The CDR3 here is CSVAFGPYEQYL.

This clonotype was picked up many times. This chain uses TRBV18 with TRBJ1-5; no firm D call. The CDR3 is 14 residues long. Germline-derived CDR1 and CDR2 are KGHSH and LQKENI. With 0 bases removed from V and 0 bases from J, the gap between germline ends came to 3 bases. The CDR3 DNA sequence: TGTGCCAGCTCACCACCGGCTAGCAATCAGCCCCAGCATTTT. This encodes CASSPPASNQPQHF.

As regards this clonotype: One end of the junction fails to match germline, which may point to a read error. This sequence joins TRBV5-5 and TRBJ2-1; D is possibly TRBD1 (6 bases). The germline V gene has CDR1 SGHKS and CDR2 YYEKEE (reference sequence). The CDR3 is made up of 13 amino acids. The CDR3 region has the DNA TGTGCCAGTAGCTTGGGGGCTTACAATGAGCAGGCCTTC. It translates to CASSLGAYNEQAF.

Comments on this clonotype: A read error may account for a junction end that differs from germline. The CDR3 nucleotides read TGTGCCAGCAGATACACCGCAGTGGAAAACTATGGCTACATCTTC. Protein sequence: CASRYTAVENYGYIF. The V call is TRBV6-5, the J call TRBJ1-2; D is ambiguous. The CDR3 is 15 amino acids. The germline V gene has CDR1 MNHEY and CDR2 SVGAGI.

Concerning this clonotype: One end of the junction varies from germline; a read error may be responsible. This chain uses TRBV12-3 or TRBV12-4 with TRBJ1-5; D unresolved. CDR3 length: 14 residues. CDR3 in amino acids: CANSKCPSNQPQRF. The CDR3 DNA reads TGTGCCAACAGCAAGTGCCCAAGCAATCAGCCCCAGCGTTTT.